The 15 T cell receptor beta chains below were found in one sample sequenced in a study of blood T cell repertoires in COVID-19. Assay: immunoSEQ multiplex PCR; the TCRdb copy retains only in-frame clones and omits some. Seen here are around 140,000 clones, under 90% observed once, and the top ten hold around 3.9%. The sequenced sample consisted of PBMCs or T cells enriched from blood (not recorded which). The receptors derive from a man in his fifties or sixties in a cohort exposed to, infected with or recovered from COVID-19 (not recorded which).

The rearrangement uses TRBV9 and TRBJ2-3, with 11 bases aligning to TRBD1. J was trimmed by 4 bases and V by 4 bases; bases with no gene match: 5. Germline V gene data show CDR1 as SGDLS and CDR2 as YYNGEE. There are 15 residues in the CDR3. CDR3 coding DNA: TGTGCCAGCAGCCGGACAGGGGGCGTGGCAGATACGCAGTATTTT. Its translation is CASSRTGGVADTQYF.

The V gene is TRBV4-3, the J gene TRBJ2-7; TRBD2 aligns across 10 bases. The CDR3 consists of 16 residues. Germline CDR1 and CDR2: LGHNA and YSLEER. Unmatched junction bases numbered 10, after V lost 1 base and J lost 7 bases. The CDR3 spells CASSQGPTSGAGEQYF. The CDR3 nucleotides read TGCGCCAGCAGCCAAGGCCCCACTAGCGGGGCTGGGGAGCAGTACTTC.

The rearrangement links TRBV6-1 to TRBJ1-2; D remains unclear. The CDR3 is 13 amino acids. V lost 3 bases and J 7 bases, leaving 12 bases between the germline ends. Germline assignment: CDR1 MNHNS and CDR2 SASEGT. The CDR3 DNA reads TGTGCCAGCAGTGACGAGGGTTTTGGTGGCTACACCTTC. Its translation is CASSDEGFGGYTF.

The rearrangement joins TRBV9 to TRBJ1-1, with 7 positions matching TRBD1. V lost 3 bases to trimming and J lost 1 base; unmatched junction nucleotides: 6. The CDR3 has 15 amino acids. The germline CDR1 and CDR2 sequences are SGDLS and YYNGEE. CDR3 in DNA: TGTGCCAGCAGCGCAACAGGGGTGTCGAACACTGAAGCTTTCTTT. It encodes CASSATGVSNTEAFF.

The chain employs TRBV19 and TRBJ2-5, with TRBD1 matching 9 bases. The CDR3 runs to 15 residues. The V and J ends lost 8 bases and 4 bases, in that order; junction bases with no gene match: 11. CDR1 LNHDA and CDR2 SQIVND come from the germline V gene (reference sequence). The CDR3 is CASVPGTGRGETQYF. In DNA form, the CDR3 reads TGTGCCAGTGTCCCCGGGACAGGGAGGGGAGAGACCCAGTACTTC.

The genes are TRBV28 and TRBJ1-5, with 9 bases that match TRBD1. Germline-derived CDR1 and CDR2 are MDHEN and SYDVKM. The CDR3 contains 15 residues. Germline trimming cut 3 bases from V and 6 bases from J; bases unmatched to any gene: 6. The CDR3 here is CASSLGTGWGQPQHF. CDR3 in DNA: TGTGCCAGCAGTTTGGGGACAGGGTGGGGTCAGCCCCAGCATTTT. The full variable domain, in which reference TRBV28 and TRBJ1-5 provide the parts outside the CDR3, is DVKVTQSSRYLVKRTGEKVFLECVQDMDHENMFWYRQDPGLGLRLIYFSYDVKMKEKGDIPEGYSVSREKKERFSLILESASTNQTSMYLCASSLGTGWGQPQHFGDGTRLSIL.

The V and J genes are TRBV27 and TRBJ2-3; D is unclear. With 2 bases removed from V and 0 bases from J, the gap between germline ends came to 12 bases. Germline CDR1 is MNHEY and CDR2 is SMNVEV (reference sequence). This CDR3 spans 16 amino acids. The CDR3 spells CASSLQAYLSTDTQYF. The CDR3, as DNA: TGTGCCAGCAGTTTACAGGCTTACCTCAGCACAGATACGCAGTATTTT.

The chain has TRBV7-7 and TRBJ2-5, with TRBD2 identical over 8 bases. This CDR3 contains 16 residues. Germline V gene lookup returns CDR1 SSHAT and CDR2 FNYEAQ (reference sequence). With 1 base clipped from V and 2 bases from J, the junction kept 6 bases outside the gene matches. The CDR3 region has the DNA TGTGCCAGCAGCTTAGATCCAGCGGGGGTTCAAGAGACCCAGTACTTC. This gives the protein CASSLDPAGVQETQYF. Complete variable domain (other parts from reference TRBV7-7 and TRBJ2-5): GAGVSQSPRYKVTKRGQDVTLRCDPISSHATLYWYQQALGQGPEFLTYFNYEAQPDKSGLPSDRFSAERPEGSISTLTIQRTEQRDSAMYRCASSLDPAGVQETQYFGPGTRLLVL.

This chain links TRBV7-3 with TRBJ2-2; D possibly corresponds to TRBD1 (5 bases). The CDR3 runs 15 residues. Trimming took off 3 bases at V and 2 bases at J, with 10 bases between the two ends. Germline V gene sequence: CDR1 SGHTA, CDR2 FQGTGA. The CDR3: CASSFGQGNTGELFF. The CDR3 coding sequence is TGTGCCAGCAGCTTCGGGCAGGGTAACACCGGGGAGCTGTTTTTT. The whole variable domain, remainder taken from reference TRBV7-3 and TRBJ2-2, is GAGVSQTPSNKVTEKGKYVELRCDPISGHTALYWYRQSLGQGPEFLIYFQGTGAADDSGLPNDRFFAVRPEGSVSTLKIQRTERGDSAVYLCASSFGQGNTGELFFGEGSRLTVL.

The gene calls are TRBV30 and TRBJ2-1; D perhaps matches TRBD2 (6 bases). The germline V gene has CDR1 GTSNPN and CDR2 SVGIG (reference sequence). The V and J ends lost 4 bases and 13 bases respectively, with 17 bases between them. CDR3 length: 12 residues. Here the CDR3 DNA reads TGTGCCTGGATGAGTCTGAGGCGGGATCAGTTCTTC. Its translation: CAWMSLRRDQFF.

This clone was seen a handful of times. The rearrangement uses TRBV2 and TRBJ1-1, with D possibly TRBD1 on 5 matching bases. CDR3 size: 13 residues. CDR1 and CDR2 (germline): SNHLY, FYNNEI. Trimming left V 6 bases short and J 1 base short, with 9 bases between. CDR3 sequence reads: CASRVQENTEAFF. In DNA, the CDR3 is TGTGCCAGCAGGGTACAGGAGAACACTGAAGCTTTCTTT.

The chain carries TRBV13 and TRBJ2-3, with TRBD2 identical over 10 bases. Germline V lookup: CDR1 PRHDT, CDR2 FYEKMQ (reference sequence). Trimming took 5 bases from V and 2 from J; bases not matched to a gene: 7. CDR3 size: 16 residues. The CDR3 DNA is TGTGCCAGCAGCCCGTGGACTAGCGGCCCCACAGATACGCAGTATTTT. Translated, it gives CASSPWTSGPTDTQYF.

The table lists this clone with a few counts. The chain employs TRBV27 and TRBJ2-5, with 9 nucleotides matching TRBD2. V shed 6 bases, J shed 5 bases, and the junction held 10 bases outside the gene matches. Germline assignment: CDR1 MNHEY and CDR2 SMNVEV (reference sequence). The CDR3 runs to 15 residues. CDR3 residues: CASSLSRAGGETQYF. The CDR3 region has the DNA TGTGCCAGCAGCCTAAGTCGTGCGGGAGGGGAGACCCAGTACTTC.

The CDR3 is CASIAGGADTQYF. The CDR3 nucleotides are TGTGCCAGCATAGCGGGAGGCGCAGATACGCAGTATTTT. The rearrangement links TRBV28 to TRBJ2-3; 10 nucleotides line up with TRBD2. The V gene end was trimmed by 7 bases and the J gene end by 4 bases; junction bases not matched to a gene: 2. The CDR3 length is 13 residues. Germline assignment: CDR1 MDHEN and CDR2 SYDVKM.

This chain connects TRBV18 to TRBJ1-2; the D gene is possibly TRBD1 (6 bases). The germline V gene encodes CDR1 KGHSH and CDR2 LQKENI. Deletions cut 3 bases from V and 5 bases from J, with 16 bases between. This CDR3 has 15 amino acids. The CDR3 nucleotides are TGTGCCAGCTCACCTCTACAGGGAATGGAGTATGGCTACACCTTC. Amino acid sequence: CASSPLQGMEYGYTF.